A single sample gave rise to the 27 T cell receptor beta chains below, sequenced in a study of T cell responses to AZD1222 COVID-19 vaccine. Method: immunoSEQ multiplex PCR; TCRdb's copy keeps in-frame clones and lacks some. Among fewer than 120,000 clones listed, over 90% were seen once. The sequenced sample was peripheral blood, obtained 28 days after the second AZD1222 dose. Receptor source: an adult who received the AZD1222 COVID-19 vaccine.

The V call is TRBV11-2, the J call TRBJ2-7; D is perhaps TRBD2 (6 bases). Trimming took 3 bases from V and 9 from J, leaving 21 bases between them. The length of the CDR3 is 15 residues. Germline values: CDR1 SGHAT, CDR2 FQNNGV. For the CDR3, the DNA is TGTGCCAGCAGCTTCGAAACTAGCATCGGTCTCCGGCAGTACTTC. Translating gives CASSFETSIGLRQYF.

The chain is built from TRBV21-1 and TRBJ1-4; the table gives TRBD1 as D, unverified against the DNA. TRBV21-1 counts as a pseudogene. The CDR3 consists of 13 residues. CDR3 sequence (DNA): TGTGCCAGCAGGATTACCAGGAATGAAAAACTGTTTTTT. Its protein is CASRITRNEKLFF.

The V call is TRBV15, the J call TRBJ1-6; 8 nucleotides match TRBD1. V lost 5 bases to trimming and J lost 14 bases; unmatched junction nucleotides: 14. The CDR3 contains 15 residues. Looked up from germline, CDR1 is LNHNV and CDR2 is YYDKDF (reference sequence). The CDR3 sequence: CATSVRTGSPLALHF. CDR3 DNA sequence: TGTGCCACCAGCGTTCGGACAGGGAGTCCCTTGGCCCTCCACTTT. The whole variable domain, remainder taken from reference TRBV15 and TRBJ1-6, is DAMVIQNPRYQVTQFGKPVTLSCSQTLNHNVMYWYQQKSSQAPKLLFHYYDKDFNNEADTPDNFQSRRPNTSFCFLDIRSPGLGDTAMYLCATSVRTGSPLALHFGNGTRLTVT.

This chain links TRBV4-1 with TRBJ1-4; 11 positions agree with TRBD1. Germline V gene lookup returns CDR1 MGHRA and CDR2 YSYEKL. Trimming at V came to 4 bases and at J to 8 bases, leaving 9 bases not matched to a gene. The CDR3 runs 16 residues. The CDR3 is CASSRAHGTGGEKLFF. The DNA for the CDR3 is TGCGCCAGCAGCCGAGCCCACGGGACAGGGGGGGAAAAACTGTTTTTT.

This chain links TRBV30 with TRBJ2-7; perhaps D is TRBD1 or TRBD2 (5 bases each). Trimming took off 2 bases at V and 6 bases at J, with 17 bases between the two ends. This CDR3 spans 14 amino acids. CDR1 is GTSNPN, CDR2 SVGIG, per germline (reference sequence). The CDR3 bases are TGTGCCTGGAGTCCTGGGACCATCGCTGGCGAGCAGTACTTC. Its protein is CAWSPGTIAGEQYF.

The genes are TRBV19 and TRBJ2-1; 15 bases are shared with TRBD2. CDR1 and CDR2 from the germline V gene are LNHDA and SQIVND (reference sequence). CDR3 size: 18 residues. V lost 1 base, J lost 7 bases, and 8 bases stayed unmatched. CDR3 DNA sequence: TGTGCCAGTAGTATAGGAGGGTCTGGACTAGCGGGAGGGAATGAGCAGTTCTTC. It specifies CASSIGGSGLAGGNEQFF.

The CDR3 nucleotides read TGTGCCAGCAGCTTAAGAGAGAATGGCTACACCTTC. It codes for CASSLRENGYTF. This rearrangement joins TRBV11-2 to TRBJ1-2; D unresolved. Trimming cost V 2 bases and J 6 bases, with 7 bases left between them. Germline V gene lookup returns CDR1 SGHAT and CDR2 FQNNGV. This CDR3 is 12 amino acids long.

The rearrangement uses TRBV2 and TRBJ2-3; D might be TRBD1 (6 bases). The CDR3 consists of 15 residues. The germline V and J ends were trimmed by 8 bases and 0 bases, with 15 bases remaining between them. Germline values: CDR1 SNHLY, CDR2 FYNNEI. The CDR3 loop reads CASLKTGTSTDTQYF. The DNA of the CDR3 is TGTGCCAGCCTAAAAACCGGGACAAGCACAGATACGCAGTATTTT.

The chain employs TRBV4-1 and TRBJ2-5; 8 nucleotides match TRBD1. The length of the CDR3 is 16 residues. The trim removed 1 base at V and 5 bases at J, leaving 9 bases unmatched. Germline V CDR1 and CDR2: MGHRA, YSYEKL. CDR3 bases: TGCGCCAGCAGCCAAGCTGGTACAGGGGGATTGGAGACCCAGTACTTC. Its protein is CASSQAGTGGLETQYF.

The J gene is TRBJ1-2, the V gene TRBV2; D gene unclear. The germline V gene encodes CDR1 SNHLY and CDR2 FYNNEI. The CDR3 is made up of 12 amino acids. V lost 7 bases, J lost 4 bases, and 10 bases lay in between. CDR3 nucleotides: TGTGCCAGCATATTGGGGTTCTATGGCTACACCTTC. Residues: CASILGFYGYTF.

This clone was recorded once. This sequence joins TRBV11-2 and TRBJ2-4; no firm D call. Looked up from germline, CDR1 is SGHAT and CDR2 is FQNNGV. This CDR3 region has 17 residues. The germline V and J ends were trimmed by 6 bases and 1 base, with 19 bases remaining between them. CDR3: CASSLNTPPRAKNIQYF. CDR3 nucleotide sequence: TGTGCCAGCAGTCTAAACACCCCTCCGAGGGCCAAAAACATTCAGTACTTC.

The chain combines TRBV7-6 with TRBJ2-7, with D unclear. V lost 3 bases, J lost 2 bases, and 8 bases lay in between. CDR3 length: 13 residues. The germline CDR1 and CDR2 sequences are SGHVS and FNYEAQ. CDR3 coding DNA: TGTGCCAGCAGCTTGGCCAGAACCTACGAGCAGTACTTC. Amino acids: CASSLARTYEQYF.

The V and J genes are TRBV12-3 or TRBV12-4 and TRBJ1-2, with D maybe TRBD1 (5 bases). V gave up 7 bases and J gave up 4 bases, with 13 bases separating them. The CDR3 has 13 residues. The CDR3 DNA reads TGTGCCAGCACTCGTGGGGGTGGCTATGGCTACACCTTC. It specifies CASTRGGGYGYTF.

The chain is built from TRBV3-1 (or the pseudogene TRBV3-2) and TRBJ1-6, with no clear D. CDR1 is LGHDT, CDR2 YNNKEL, per germline (reference sequence). The CDR3 loop spans 13 amino acids. V gave up 4 bases and J gave up 6 bases, with 7 bases separating them. CDR3 nucleotide sequence: TGTGCCAGCAGCCCGCATGGTAATTCACCCCTCCACTTT. It codes for CASSPHGNSPLHF.

The chain recombines TRBV6-5 with TRBJ2-1; D possibly corresponds to TRBD1 (5 bases). The CDR3 consists of 13 residues. The germline V gene encodes CDR1 MNHEY and CDR2 SVGAGI. V gave up 7 bases and J gave up 4 bases, with 11 bases separating them. CDR3 amino acids: CASTPDSYNEQFF. CDR3 coding DNA: TGTGCCAGCACCCCAGACAGTTACAATGAGCAGTTCTTC.

The chain uses TRBV30 and TRBJ1-1; the match to TRBD1 covers 7 bases. The V gene's germline CDR1 is GTSNPN and CDR2 SVGIG (reference sequence). V shed 2 bases, J shed 0 bases, and the junction held 6 bases outside the gene matches. This CDR3 spans 15 amino acids. For the CDR3, the DNA is TGTGCCTGGAGTAGTGGACAGGTCCTGAACACTGAAGCTTTCTTT. It yields the protein CAWSSGQVLNTEAFF.

The chain has TRBV7-9 and TRBJ2-7, with D possibly TRBD1 on 6 matching bases. Germline values: CDR1 SEHNR, CDR2 FQNEAQ (reference sequence). The CDR3 covers 17 residues. The germline V and J ends were trimmed by 0 bases and 3 bases, with 18 bases remaining between them. The CDR3 DNA is TGTGCCAGCAGCTTAGCCACACAGGGAATTGCCGTCTACGAGCAGTACTTC. Residues: CASSLATQGIAVYEQYF.

The chain employs TRBV7-9 and TRBJ2-7; maybe TRBD2 (7 bases). From germline, CDR1 is SEHNR and CDR2 FQNEAQ (reference sequence). The V end was cut by 10 bases, the J end by 1 base, with 11 bases between. CDR3 length: 12 amino acids. The CDR3 loop reads CATGGHSYEQYF. The CDR3 region has the DNA TGTGCCACCGGGGGGCATTCCTACGAGCAGTACTTC. The entire variable domain, with the rest obtained from reference TRBV7-9 and TRBJ2-7, is as follows: DTGVSQNPRHKITKRGQNVTFRCDPISEHNRLYWYRQTLGQGPEFLTYFQNEAQLEKSRLLSDRFSAERPKGSFSTLEIQRTEQGDSAMYLCATGGHSYEQYFGPGTRLTVT.

J is TRBJ2-2 and V is TRBV7-2; 10 nucleotides agree with TRBD1. CDR1 and CDR2 from the germline V gene are SGHTA and FQGNSA. V lost 5 bases to trimming and J lost 8 bases; unmatched junction nucleotides: 8. CDR3 size: 15 residues. As DNA, the CDR3 is TGTGCCAGCAGCCACCGGGACAGGGGTCGTGGGGAGCTGTTTTTT. It encodes CASSHRDRGRGELFF.

The J gene is TRBJ1-1, the V gene TRBV1; the D segment call TRBD1 is taken from the table without a DNA check. TRBV1 is a known pseudogene. The CDR3 sequence is 17 residues long. CDR3 DNA sequence: TGCACCAGCAGCCAAGATTCCAGACAGGCACGAAACACTGAAGCTTTCTTT. Translating gives CTSSQDSRQARNTEAFF.

Regarding this clone: The sample holds other DNA sequences that translate to the same CDR3. The gene calls are TRBV6-5 and TRBJ1-2; D possibly corresponds to TRBD1 (6 bases). Per germline, CDR1 MNHEY and CDR2 SVGAGI. The CDR3 loop spans 13 amino acids. The V end was cut by 6 bases, the J end by 2 bases, with 10 bases between. CDR3 in amino acids: CASSSTGNYGYTF. In DNA, the CDR3 is TGTGCCAGCAGCTCCACAGGGAACTATGGCTACACCTTC.

V and J are TRBV2 and TRBJ1-6; weak D call: TRBD1 (6 bases). Germline CDR1 is SNHLY and CDR2 is FYNNEI. Trimming pared 4 bases from V and 9 bases from J, leaving 16 bases between. This CDR3 spans 15 amino acids. The CDR3: CASSVEETGLSPLHF. The CDR3 DNA sequence: TGTGCCAGCAGTGTAGAGGAAACAGGGCTTTCACCCCTCCACTTT.

The chain couples TRBV7-9 to TRBJ1-5; 9 bases agree with TRBD1. V trimming: 3 bases; J trimming: 10 bases; junction bases outside the gene matches: 7. Per the germline V gene, CDR1 is SEHNR and CDR2 is FQNEAQ (reference sequence). The CDR3 has 14 amino acids. The CDR3 DNA follows: TGTGCCAGCAGCTTTCCGGGACAGGGCGCACCCCAGCATTTT. It translates to CASSFPGQGAPQHF.

The rearrangement links TRBV13 to TRBJ1-6, with 7 bases lining up with TRBD1. CDR3 length equals 14 residues. V gave up 5 bases and J gave up 9 bases; unmatched junction bases: 7. In germline, CDR1 is PRHDT, CDR2 FYEKMQ (reference sequence). The DNA of the CDR3 is TGTGCCAGCAGCCAGACAGGGAGGAGTTCACCCCTCCACTTT. It is translated as CASSQTGRSSPLHF.

This chain links TRBV20-1 with TRBJ2-1; 9 bases agree with TRBD2. Trimming cost V 3 bases and J 3 bases; bases outside gene matches: 6. CDR1 and CDR2 from the germline V gene are DFQATT and SNEGSKA (reference sequence). This CDR3 has 15 residues. The CDR3 region has the DNA TGCAGTGCTAGTACGCGGGGGGGCCACTACAATGAGCAGTTCTTC. Protein: CSASTRGGHYNEQFF.

The DNA of the CDR3 is TGTGCCAGCACCTGGGGCGCCTACTATGGCTACACCTTC. It codes for CASTWGAYYGYTF. The V and J genes are TRBV12-3 or TRBV12-4 and TRBJ1-2, with a weak D call TRBD1 (5 bases). The CDR3 contains 13 residues. Trimming removed 7 bases from V and 3 bases from J, with 12 bases in between.

This clone was counted only a few times. CDR3 nucleotides: TGCGCCAGCAGCTTGCCAGGGGCCGGGGAGCTGTTTTTT. Amino acids: CASSLPGAGELFF. The chain links TRBV5-1 to TRBJ2-2, with a possible D match to TRBD1 (6 bases). This CDR3 spans 13 amino acids. Per the germline V gene, CDR1 is SGHRS and CDR2 is YFSETQ. Trimming pared 1 base from V and 6 bases from J, leaving 7 bases between.